One and the same sample provided the 6 T cell receptor beta chains below, sequenced in a study of early T cells in non-severe SARS-CoV-2 infection. One entry per CDR3 protein, called by TCRdb with MiXCR from the 5' RACE reads. The data contain around 55,000 distinct CDR3 sequences, about 7.1% of them seen just once; the ten biggest clones take up 5.5% to 7.5%. The sample in question was whole blood, obtained at baseline. Source of these receptors: an adult who was a healthcare worker with PCR-confirmed SARS-CoV-2 infection or an uninfected control (not recorded which).

About this clonotype itself: The junction differs from germline at one of its ends, possibly a read error. This chain links TRBV28 with TRBJ1-1, with a tentative D call TRBD1 (6 bases). There are 12 residues in the CDR3. Germline CDR1 reads MDHEN; CDR2 reads SYDVKM. The CDR3 loop reads CASSSDLRQALF. The CDR3 coding sequence is TGTGCCAGCAGTTCCGACCTACGACAGGCACTCTTT. Combining the CDR3 with reference TRBV28 and TRBJ1-1 gives the whole variable domain DVKVTQSSRYLVKRTGEKVFLECVQDMDHENMFWYRQDPGLGLRLIYFSYDVKMKEKGDIPEGYSVSREKKERFSLILESASTNQTSMYLCASSSDLRQALFGQGTRLTVV.

In its sample, this clonotype was seen many times. The chain carries TRBV7-2 and TRBJ2-3; TRBD2 agrees at 8 bases. The length of the CDR3 is 14 residues. Trimming took 5 bases from V and 2 from J; bases not matched to a gene: 3. Germline V CDR1 and CDR2: SGHTA, FQGNSA. The CDR3 reads CASSHSGDTDTQYF. The CDR3 DNA sequence: TGTGCCAGCAGCCATAGCGGGGACACAGATACGCAGTATTTT.

A note on this clonotype: Possible read error: a much larger clone is one base away. The chain joins TRBV20-1 to TRBJ1-1, with D unclear. V shed 4 bases and J shed 1 base, with 13 bases lying between them. CDR1 is DFQATT and CDR2 is SNEGSKA in the germline V gene (reference sequence). There are 14 residues in the CDR3. The CDR3 bases are TGCAGTGCTATCCCCCTCCTTAAGAACACTGAAGCTTTCTTT. This translates into CSAIPLLKNTEAFF.

This clonotype appeared a few times. The CDR3: CASSLTSVESETQYF. CDR3 nucleotide sequence: TGTGCCAGCAGCCTTACTAGCGTAGAGTCGGAGACCCAGTACTTC. V usage is TRBV3-1 and J usage is TRBJ2-5; TRBD2 aligns across 7 bases. V lost 4 bases and J lost 5; bases outside the gene matches: 10. The CDR3 runs to 15 residues. Germline V gene lookup returns CDR1 LGHDT and CDR2 YNNKEL (reference sequence).

This clonotype was counted a few times. The rearrangement joins TRBV6-2 or TRBV6-3 to TRBJ1-6; TRBD1 matches 9 bases. The CDR3 length is 13 residues. The trim removed 8 bases at V and 5 bases at J, leaving 1 base unmatched. CDR1 MNHEY and CDR2 SVGEGT come from the germline V gene. CDR3 protein: CASGDRDNSPLHF. In DNA form, the CDR3 reads TGTGCCAGCGGGGACAGGGATAATTCACCCCTCCACTTT.

The chain has TRBV2 and TRBJ2-1; the match to TRBD2 covers 12 bases. Germline V CDR1 and CDR2: SNHLY, FYNNEI. The CDR3 is 15 amino acids. Losses at the gene ends were 8 bases for V and 7 bases for J; bases not matched to a gene: 9. CDR3 in DNA: TGTGCCAGCCGGATCCCGACTAGCGGGGGTAATGAGCAGTTCTTC. Protein sequence: CASRIPTSGGNEQFF.